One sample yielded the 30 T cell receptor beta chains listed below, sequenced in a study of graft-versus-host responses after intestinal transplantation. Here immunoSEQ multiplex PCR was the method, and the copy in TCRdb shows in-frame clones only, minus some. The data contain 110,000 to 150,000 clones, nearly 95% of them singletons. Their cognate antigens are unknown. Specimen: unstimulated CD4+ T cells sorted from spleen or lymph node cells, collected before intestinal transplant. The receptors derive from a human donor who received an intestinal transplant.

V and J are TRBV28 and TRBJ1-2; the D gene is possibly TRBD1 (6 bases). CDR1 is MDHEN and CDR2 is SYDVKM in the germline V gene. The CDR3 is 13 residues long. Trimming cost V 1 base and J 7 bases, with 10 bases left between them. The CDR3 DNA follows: TGTGCCAGCAGTTTATCTAGGGGGGGTGGCTACACCTTC. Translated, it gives CASSLSRGGGYTF.

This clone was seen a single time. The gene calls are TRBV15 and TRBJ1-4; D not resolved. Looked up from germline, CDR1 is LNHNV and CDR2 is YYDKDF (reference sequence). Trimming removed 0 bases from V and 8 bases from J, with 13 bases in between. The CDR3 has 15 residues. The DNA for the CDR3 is TGTGCCACCAGCAGAGATAAGGGTGTGTCGGAAAAACTGTTTTTT. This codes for CATSRDKGVSEKLFF. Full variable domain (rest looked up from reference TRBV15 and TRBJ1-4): DAMVIQNPRYQVTQFGKPVTLSCSQTLNHNVMYWYQQKSSQAPKLLFHYYDKDFNNEADTPDNFQSRRPNTSFCFLDIRSPGLGDTAMYLCATSRDKGVSEKLFFGSGTQLSVL.

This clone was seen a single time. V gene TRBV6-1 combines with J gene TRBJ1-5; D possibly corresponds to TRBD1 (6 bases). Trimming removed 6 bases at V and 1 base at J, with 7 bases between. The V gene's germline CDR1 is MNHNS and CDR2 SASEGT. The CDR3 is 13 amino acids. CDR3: CASSQGSNQPQHF. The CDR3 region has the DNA TGTGCCAGCAGCCAGGGGAGCAATCAGCCCCAGCATTTT.

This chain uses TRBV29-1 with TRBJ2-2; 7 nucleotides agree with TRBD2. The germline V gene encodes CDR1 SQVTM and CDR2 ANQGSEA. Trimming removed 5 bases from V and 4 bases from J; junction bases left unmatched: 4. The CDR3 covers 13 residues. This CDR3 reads CSVRAGATGELFF. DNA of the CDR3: TGCAGCGTTAGGGCGGGAGCCACCGGGGAGCTGTTTTTT.

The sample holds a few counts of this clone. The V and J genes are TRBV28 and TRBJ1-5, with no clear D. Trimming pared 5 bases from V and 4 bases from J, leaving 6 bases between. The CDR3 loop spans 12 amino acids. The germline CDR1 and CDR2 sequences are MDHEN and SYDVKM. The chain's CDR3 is CASSPPNQPQHF. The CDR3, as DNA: TGTGCCAGCAGTCCCCCTAATCAGCCCCAGCATTTT.

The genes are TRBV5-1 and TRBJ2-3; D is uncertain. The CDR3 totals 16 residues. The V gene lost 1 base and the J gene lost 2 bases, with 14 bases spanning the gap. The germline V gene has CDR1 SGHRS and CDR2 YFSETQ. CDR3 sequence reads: CASSLRRGTDTDTQYF. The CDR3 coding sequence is TGCGCCAGCAGCTTGCGACGAGGAACGGACACAGATACGCAGTATTTT.

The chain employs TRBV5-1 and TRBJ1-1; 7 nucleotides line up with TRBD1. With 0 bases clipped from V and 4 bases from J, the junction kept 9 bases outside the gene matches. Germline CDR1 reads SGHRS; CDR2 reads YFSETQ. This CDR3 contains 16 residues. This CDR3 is CASSLGLGGMGTEAFF. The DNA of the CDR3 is TGCGCCAGCAGCTTGGGACTAGGGGGCATGGGCACTGAAGCTTTCTTT.

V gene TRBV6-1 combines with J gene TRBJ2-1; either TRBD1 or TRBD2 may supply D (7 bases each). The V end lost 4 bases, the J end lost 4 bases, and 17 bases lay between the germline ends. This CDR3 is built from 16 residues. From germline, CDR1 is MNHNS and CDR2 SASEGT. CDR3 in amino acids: CASSVQHRGGYNEQFF. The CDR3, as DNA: TGTGCCAGCAGTGTTCAACACAGGGGAGGGTACAATGAGCAGTTCTTC.

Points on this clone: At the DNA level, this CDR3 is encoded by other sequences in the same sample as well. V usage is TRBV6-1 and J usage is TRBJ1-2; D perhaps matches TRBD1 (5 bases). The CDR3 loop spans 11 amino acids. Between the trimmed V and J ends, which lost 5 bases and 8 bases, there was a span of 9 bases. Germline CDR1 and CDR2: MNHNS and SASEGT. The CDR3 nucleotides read TGTGCCAGCAGTACGGGGGTGGGCTACACCTTC. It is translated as CASSTGVGYTF.

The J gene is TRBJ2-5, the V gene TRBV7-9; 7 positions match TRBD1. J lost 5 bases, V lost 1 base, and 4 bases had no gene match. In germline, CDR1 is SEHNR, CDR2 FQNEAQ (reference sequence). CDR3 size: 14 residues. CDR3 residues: CASSLVTGVETQYF. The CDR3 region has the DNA TGTGCCAGCAGCTTAGTAACAGGGGTGGAGACCCAGTACTTC.

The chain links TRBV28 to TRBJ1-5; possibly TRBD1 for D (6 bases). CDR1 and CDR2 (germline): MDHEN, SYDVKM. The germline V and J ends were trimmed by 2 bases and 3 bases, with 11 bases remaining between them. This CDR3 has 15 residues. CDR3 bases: TGTGCCAGCAGTTTACCCGACAGGTACAATCAGCCCCAGCATTTT. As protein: CASSLPDRYNQPQHF.

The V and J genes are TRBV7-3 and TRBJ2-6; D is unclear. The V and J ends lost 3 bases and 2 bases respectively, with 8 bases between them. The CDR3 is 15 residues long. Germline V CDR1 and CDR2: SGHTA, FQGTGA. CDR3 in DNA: TGTGCCAGCAGCTTCGGCCCCCCTGGGGCCAACGTCCTGACTTTC. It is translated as CASSFGPPGANVLTF.

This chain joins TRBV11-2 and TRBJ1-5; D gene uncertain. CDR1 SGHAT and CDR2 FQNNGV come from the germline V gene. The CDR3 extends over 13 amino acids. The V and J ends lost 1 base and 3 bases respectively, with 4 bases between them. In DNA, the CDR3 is TGTGCCAGCAGCTTAGTTCCCAATCAGCCCCAGCATTTT. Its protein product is CASSLVPNQPQHF.

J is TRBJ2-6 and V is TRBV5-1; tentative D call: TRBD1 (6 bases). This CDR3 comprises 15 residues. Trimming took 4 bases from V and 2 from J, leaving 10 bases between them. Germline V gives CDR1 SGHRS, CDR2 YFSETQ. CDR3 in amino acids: CASSIQGTGANVLTF. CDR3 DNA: TGCGCCAGCAGCATACAGGGAACTGGGGCCAACGTCCTGACTTTC.

The CDR3 loop is CASSETDGANQPQHF. CDR3 sequence (DNA): TGTGCCAGCAGCGAGACAGACGGGGCCAATCAGCCCCAGCATTTT. The chain links TRBV7-2 to TRBJ1-5; tentatively, D is TRBD1 (5 bases). This CDR3 comprises 15 residues. CDR1 is SGHTA and CDR2 is FQGNSA in the germline V gene. Trimming left V 5 bases short and J 3 bases short, with 14 bases between.

CDR3 coding DNA: TGTGCCTGGAGTGTATACAGGGAGAGGCGCTCCTACAATGAGCAGTTCTTC. Residues: CAWSVYRERRSYNEQFF. The chain recombines TRBV30 with TRBJ2-1; D perhaps matches TRBD1 (6 bases). In germline, CDR1 is GTSNPN, CDR2 SVGIG (reference sequence). The CDR3 length is 17 residues. The V end lost 0 bases, the J end lost 0 bases, and 15 bases lay between the germline ends.

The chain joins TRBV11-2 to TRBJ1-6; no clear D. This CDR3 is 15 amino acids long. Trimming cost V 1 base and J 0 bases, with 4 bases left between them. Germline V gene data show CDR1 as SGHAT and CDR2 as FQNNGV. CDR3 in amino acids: CASSLGSSYNSPLHF. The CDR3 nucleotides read TGTGCCAGCAGCTTAGGGAGCTCCTATAATTCACCCCTCCACTTT.

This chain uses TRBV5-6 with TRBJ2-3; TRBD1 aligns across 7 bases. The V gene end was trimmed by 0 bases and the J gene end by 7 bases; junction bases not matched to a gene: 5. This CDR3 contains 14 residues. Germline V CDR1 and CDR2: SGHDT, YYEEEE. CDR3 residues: CASSLAGTVNTQYF. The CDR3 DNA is TGTGCCAGCAGCTTGGCCGGGACAGTAAATACGCAGTATTTT.

The CDR3 DNA sequence: TGTGCCAGCAGCTTAGCGTCCTCCTGGTTTAGCAATCAGCCCCAGCATTTT. Its translation: CASSLASSWFSNQPQHF. The J gene is TRBJ1-5, the V gene TRBV7-9; D uncertain. Germline CDR1 and CDR2: SEHNR and FQNEAQ (reference sequence). Between the trimmed V and J ends, which lost 0 bases and 0 bases, there was a span of 12 bases. The CDR3 extends over 17 amino acids.

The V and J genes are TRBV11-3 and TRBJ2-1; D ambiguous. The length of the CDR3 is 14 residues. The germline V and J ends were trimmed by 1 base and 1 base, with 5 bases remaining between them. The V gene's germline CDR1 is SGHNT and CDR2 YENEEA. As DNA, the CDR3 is TGTGCCAGCAGCTTAGGGGTGTCCTACAATGAGCAGTTCTTC. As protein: CASSLGVSYNEQFF.

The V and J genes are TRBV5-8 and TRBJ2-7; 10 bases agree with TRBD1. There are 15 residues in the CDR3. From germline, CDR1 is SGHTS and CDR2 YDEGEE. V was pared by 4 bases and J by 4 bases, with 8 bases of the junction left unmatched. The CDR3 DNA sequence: TGTGCCAGCAGCCCACGGACAGGGGGAGGATACGAGCAGTACTTC. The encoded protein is CASSPRTGGGYEQYF. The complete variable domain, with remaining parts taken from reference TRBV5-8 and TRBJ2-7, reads EAGVTQSPTHLIKTRGQQATLRCSPISGHTSVYWYQQALGLGLQFLLWYDEGEERNRGNFPPRFSGRQFPNYSSELNVNALELEDSALYLCASSPRTGGGYEQYFGPGTRLTVT.

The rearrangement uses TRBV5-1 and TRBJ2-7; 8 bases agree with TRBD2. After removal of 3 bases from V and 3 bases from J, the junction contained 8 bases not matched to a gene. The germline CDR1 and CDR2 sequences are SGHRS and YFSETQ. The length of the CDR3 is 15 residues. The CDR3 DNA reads TGCGCCAGCAGCTCCACGGGCAGCGGGAGCTACGAGCAGTACTTC. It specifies CASSSTGSGSYEQYF.

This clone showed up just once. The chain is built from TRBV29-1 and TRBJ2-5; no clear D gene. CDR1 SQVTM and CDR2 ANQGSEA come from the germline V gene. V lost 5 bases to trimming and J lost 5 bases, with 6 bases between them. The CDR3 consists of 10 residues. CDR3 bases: TGCAGCGTTTTCACGGAGACCCAGTACTTC. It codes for CSVFTETQYF.

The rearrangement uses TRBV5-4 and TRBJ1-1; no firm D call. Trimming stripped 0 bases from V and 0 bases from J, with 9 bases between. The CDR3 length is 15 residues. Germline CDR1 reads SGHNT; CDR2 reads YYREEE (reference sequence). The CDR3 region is CASSLEASMNTEAFF. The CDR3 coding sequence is TGTGCCAGCAGCTTGGAGGCCAGTATGAACACTGAAGCTTTCTTT.

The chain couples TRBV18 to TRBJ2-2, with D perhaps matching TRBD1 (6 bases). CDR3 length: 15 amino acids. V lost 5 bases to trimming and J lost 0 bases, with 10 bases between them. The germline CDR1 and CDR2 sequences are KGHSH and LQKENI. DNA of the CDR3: TGTGCCAGCTCAGTCCGGACAGCGAACACCGGGGAGCTGTTTTTT. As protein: CASSVRTANTGELFF. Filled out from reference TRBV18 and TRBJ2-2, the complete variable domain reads NAGVMQNPRHLVRRRGQEARLRCSPMKGHSHVYWYRQLPEEGLKFMVYLQKENIIDESGMPKERFSAEFPKEGPSILRIQQVVRGDSAAYFCASSVRTANTGELFFGEGSRLTVL.

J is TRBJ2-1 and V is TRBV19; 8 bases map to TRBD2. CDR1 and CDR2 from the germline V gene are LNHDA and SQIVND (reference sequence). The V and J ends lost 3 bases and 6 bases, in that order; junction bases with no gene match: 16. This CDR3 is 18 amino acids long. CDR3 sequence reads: CASSISSTLAGKINEQFF. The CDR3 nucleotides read TGTGCCAGTAGTATCTCCTCCACTCTAGCGGGTAAAATCAATGAGCAGTTCTTC. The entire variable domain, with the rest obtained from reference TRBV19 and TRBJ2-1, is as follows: DGGITQSPKYLFRKEGQNVTLSCEQNLNHDAMYWYRQDPGQGLRLIYYSQIVNDFQKGDIAEGYSVSREKKESFPLTVTSAQKNPTAFYLCASSISSTLAGKINEQFFGPGTRLTVL.

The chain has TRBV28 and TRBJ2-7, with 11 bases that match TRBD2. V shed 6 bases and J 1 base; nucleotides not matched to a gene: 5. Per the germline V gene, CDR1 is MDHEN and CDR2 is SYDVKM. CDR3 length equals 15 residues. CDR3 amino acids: CASRGWTSGSYEQYF. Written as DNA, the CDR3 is TGTGCCAGCAGGGGTTGGACTAGCGGGTCCTACGAGCAGTACTTC.

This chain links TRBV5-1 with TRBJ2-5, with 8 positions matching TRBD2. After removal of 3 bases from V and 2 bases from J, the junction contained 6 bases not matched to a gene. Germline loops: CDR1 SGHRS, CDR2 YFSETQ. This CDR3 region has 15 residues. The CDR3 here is CASSYQGTRQETQYF. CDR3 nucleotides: TGCGCCAGCAGCTACCAGGGGACTAGGCAAGAGACCCAGTACTTC. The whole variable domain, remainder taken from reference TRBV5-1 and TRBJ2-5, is KAGVTQTPRYLIKTRGQQVTLSCSPISGHRSVSWYQQTPGQGLQFLFEYFSETQRNKGNFPGRFSGRQFSNSRSEMNVSTLELGDSALYLCASSYQGTRQETQYFGPGTRLLVL.

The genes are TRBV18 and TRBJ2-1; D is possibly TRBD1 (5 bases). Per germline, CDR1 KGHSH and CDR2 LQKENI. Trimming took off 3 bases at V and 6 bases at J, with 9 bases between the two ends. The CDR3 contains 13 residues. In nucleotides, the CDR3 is TGTGCCAGCTCACCGGGGCCTTCCAATGAGCAGTTCTTC. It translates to CASSPGPSNEQFF. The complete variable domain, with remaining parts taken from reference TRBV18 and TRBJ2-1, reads NAGVMQNPRHLVRRRGQEARLRCSPMKGHSHVYWYRQLPEEGLKFMVYLQKENIIDESGMPKERFSAEFPKEGPSILRIQQVVRGDSAAYFCASSPGPSNEQFFGPGTRLTVL.

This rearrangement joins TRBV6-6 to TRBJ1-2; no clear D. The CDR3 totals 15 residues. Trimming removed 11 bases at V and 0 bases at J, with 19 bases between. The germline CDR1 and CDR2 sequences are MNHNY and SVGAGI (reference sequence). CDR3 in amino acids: CAGNRNDGANYGYTF. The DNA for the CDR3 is TGTGCCGGTAACCGAAACGACGGAGCTAACTATGGCTACACCTTC.